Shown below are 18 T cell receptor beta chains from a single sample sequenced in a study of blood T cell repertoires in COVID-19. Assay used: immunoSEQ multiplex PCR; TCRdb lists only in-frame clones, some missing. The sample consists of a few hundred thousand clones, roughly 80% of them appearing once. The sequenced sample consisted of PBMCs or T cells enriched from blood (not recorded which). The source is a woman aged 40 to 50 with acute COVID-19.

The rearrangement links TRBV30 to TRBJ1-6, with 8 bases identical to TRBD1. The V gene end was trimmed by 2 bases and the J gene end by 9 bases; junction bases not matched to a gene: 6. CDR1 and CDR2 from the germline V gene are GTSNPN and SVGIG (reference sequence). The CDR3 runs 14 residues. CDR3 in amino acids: CAWSTTGVASPLHF. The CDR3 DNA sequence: TGTGCCTGGAGTACGACAGGGGTGGCTTCACCCCTCCACTTT. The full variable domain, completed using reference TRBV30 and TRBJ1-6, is SQTIHQWPATLVQPVGSPLSLECTVEGTSNPNLYWYRQAAGRGLQLLFYSVGIGQISSEVPQNLSASRPQDRQFILSSKKLLLSDSGFYLCAWSTTGVASPLHFGNGTRLTVT.

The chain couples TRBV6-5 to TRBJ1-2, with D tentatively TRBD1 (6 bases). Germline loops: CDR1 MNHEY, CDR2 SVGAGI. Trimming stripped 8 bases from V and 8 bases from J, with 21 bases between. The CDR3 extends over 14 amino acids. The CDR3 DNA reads TGTGCCAGCTATACAACAGGGACTAAGTTAGGCTACACCTTC. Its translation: CASYTTGTKLGYTF.

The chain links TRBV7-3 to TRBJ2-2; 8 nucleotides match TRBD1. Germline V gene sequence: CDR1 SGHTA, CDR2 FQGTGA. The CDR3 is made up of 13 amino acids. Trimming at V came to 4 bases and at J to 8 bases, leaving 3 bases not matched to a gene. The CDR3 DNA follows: TGTGCCAGCAGCTCGGACAGGGCTGGGGAGCTGTTTTTT. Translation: CASSSDRAGELFF.

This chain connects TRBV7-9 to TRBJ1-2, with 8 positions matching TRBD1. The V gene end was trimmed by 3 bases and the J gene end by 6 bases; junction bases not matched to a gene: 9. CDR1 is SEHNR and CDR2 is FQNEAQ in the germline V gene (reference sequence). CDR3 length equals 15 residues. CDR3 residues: CASSFDGQGADGYTF. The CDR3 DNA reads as TGTGCCAGCAGCTTCGATGGTCAGGGGGCTGATGGCTACACCTTC.

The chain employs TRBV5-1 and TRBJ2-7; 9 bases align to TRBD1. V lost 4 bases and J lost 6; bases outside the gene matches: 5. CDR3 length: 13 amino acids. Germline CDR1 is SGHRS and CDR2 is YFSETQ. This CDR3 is CASSTGTGTEQYF. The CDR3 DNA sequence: TGCGCCAGCAGCACCGGGACAGGGACCGAGCAGTACTTC.

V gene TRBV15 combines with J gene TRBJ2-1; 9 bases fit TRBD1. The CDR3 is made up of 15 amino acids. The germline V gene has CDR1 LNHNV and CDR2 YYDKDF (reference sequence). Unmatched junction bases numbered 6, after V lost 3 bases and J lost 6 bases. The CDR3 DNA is TGTGCCACCAGCAGGAGGACAGGGGTTGGCAATGAGCAGTTCTTC. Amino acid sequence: CATSRRTGVGNEQFF.

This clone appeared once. CDR3 region: CASSVRGLAASTDTQYF. CDR3 sequence (DNA): TGTGCCAGCAGTGTTAGAGGACTAGCGGCTAGCACAGATACGCAGTATTTT. The J gene is TRBJ2-3, the V gene TRBV6-1; TRBD2 matches 10 bases. The CDR3 totals 17 residues. V lost 4 bases and J lost 0; bases outside the gene matches: 7. Germline V gives CDR1 MNHNS, CDR2 SASEGT.

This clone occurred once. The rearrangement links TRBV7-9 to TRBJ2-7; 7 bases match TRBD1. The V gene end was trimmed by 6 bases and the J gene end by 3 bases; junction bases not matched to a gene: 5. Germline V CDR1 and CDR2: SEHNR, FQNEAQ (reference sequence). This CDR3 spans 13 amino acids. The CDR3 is CASSHGTDYEQYF. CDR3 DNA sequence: TGTGCCAGCAGTCATGGGACAGACTACGAGCAGTACTTC.

The CDR3 loop reads CASSTRDTEAFF. The CDR3, as DNA: TGTGCCAGCAGCACACGGGACACTGAAGCTTTCTTT. The rearrangement uses TRBV7-9 and TRBJ1-1; the D is unclear. The CDR3 length is 12 residues. Germline CDR1 and CDR2: SEHNR and FQNEAQ (reference sequence). The germline V and J ends were trimmed by 5 bases and 3 bases, with 7 bases remaining between them. Full variable domain (missing parts from reference TRBV7-9 and TRBJ1-1): DTGVSQNPRHKITKRGQNVTFRCDPISEHNRLYWYRQTLGQGPEFLTYFQNEAQLEKSRLLSDRFSAERPKGSFSTLEIQRTEQGDSAMYLCASSTRDTEAFFGQGTRLTVV.

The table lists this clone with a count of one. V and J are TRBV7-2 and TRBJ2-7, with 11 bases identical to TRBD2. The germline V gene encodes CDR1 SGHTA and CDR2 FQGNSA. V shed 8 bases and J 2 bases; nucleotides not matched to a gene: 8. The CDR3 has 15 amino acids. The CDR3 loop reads CASHYSGGVAYEQYF. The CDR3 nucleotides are TGTGCCAGCCACTATAGCGGGGGGGTCGCCTACGAGCAGTACTTC.

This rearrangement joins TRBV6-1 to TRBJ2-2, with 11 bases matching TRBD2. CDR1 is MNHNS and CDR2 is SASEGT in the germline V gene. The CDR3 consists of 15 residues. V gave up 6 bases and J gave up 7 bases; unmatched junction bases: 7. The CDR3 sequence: CASRYTSGGGGELFF. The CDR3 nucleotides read TGTGCCAGCAGATATACTAGCGGGGGCGGCGGGGAGCTGTTTTTT.

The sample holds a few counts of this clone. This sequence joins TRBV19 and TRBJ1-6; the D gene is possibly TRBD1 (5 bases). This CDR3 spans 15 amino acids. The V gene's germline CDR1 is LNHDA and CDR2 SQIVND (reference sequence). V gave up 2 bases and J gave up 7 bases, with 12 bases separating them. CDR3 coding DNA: TGTGCCAGTAGTATAAAGGAGGGGCGGAATTCACCCCTCCACTTT. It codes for CASSIKEGRNSPLHF.

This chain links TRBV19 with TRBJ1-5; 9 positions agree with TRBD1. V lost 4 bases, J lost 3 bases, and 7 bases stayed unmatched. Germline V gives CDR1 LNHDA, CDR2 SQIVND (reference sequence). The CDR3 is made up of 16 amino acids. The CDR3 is CASSRGTGRDNQPQHF. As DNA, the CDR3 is TGTGCCAGTAGTAGAGGGACAGGGCGAGACAATCAGCCCCAGCATTTT.

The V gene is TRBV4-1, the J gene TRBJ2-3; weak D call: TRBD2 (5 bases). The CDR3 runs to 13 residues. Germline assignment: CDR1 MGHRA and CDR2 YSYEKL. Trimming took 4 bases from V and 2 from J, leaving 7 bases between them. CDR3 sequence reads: CASSPGNTDTQYF. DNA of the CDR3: TGCGCCAGCAGCCCCGGGAACACAGATACGCAGTATTTT.

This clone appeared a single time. CDR3 nucleotide sequence: TGTGCCAGCAGCCTGACAGGGGTGACCACCGGGGAGCTGTTTTTT. This gives the protein CASSLTGVTTGELFF. The chain uses TRBV5-4 and TRBJ2-2; 8 bases map to TRBD1. Germline trimming cut 4 bases from V and 4 bases from J; bases unmatched to any gene: 6. In germline, CDR1 is SGHNT, CDR2 YYREEE (reference sequence). The CDR3 has 15 residues.

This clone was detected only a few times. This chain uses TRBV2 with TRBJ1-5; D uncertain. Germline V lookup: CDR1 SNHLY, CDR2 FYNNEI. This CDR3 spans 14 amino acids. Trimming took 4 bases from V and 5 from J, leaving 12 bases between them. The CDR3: CASSAGRVDQPQHF. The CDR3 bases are TGTGCCAGCAGTGCGGGTCGCGTGGATCAGCCCCAGCATTTT.

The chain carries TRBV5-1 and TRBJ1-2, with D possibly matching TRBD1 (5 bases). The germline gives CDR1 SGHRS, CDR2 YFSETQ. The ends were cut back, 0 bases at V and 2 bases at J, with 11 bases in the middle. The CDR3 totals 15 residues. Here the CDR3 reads CASSLESGGNYGYTF. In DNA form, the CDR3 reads TGCGCCAGCAGCTTGGAATCCGGGGGAAACTATGGCTACACCTTC.

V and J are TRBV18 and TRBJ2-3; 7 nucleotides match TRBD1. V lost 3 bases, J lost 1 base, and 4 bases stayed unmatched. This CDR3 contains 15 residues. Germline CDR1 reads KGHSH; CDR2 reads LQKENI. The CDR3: CASSPRQGGTDTQYF. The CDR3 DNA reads TGTGCCAGCTCACCTAGACAGGGCGGCACAGATACGCAGTATTTT.